This TCR beta chain was sequenced during a study of T cell responses to AZD1222 COVID-19 vaccine. This clone was observed once. The antigen is unknown. Timing groups of about 4 and about 12 weeks for second doses were pooled. Trimming took off 4 bases at V and 3 bases at J, with 7 bases between the two ends. Germline CDR1 reads GTSNPN; CDR2 reads SVGIG (reference sequence). The CDR3 sequence is 13 residues long. Study observations and caveats: The sample set comprised mostly white British donors with more females, and clonal diversity was possibly underestimated. CD4 TCRs linked to vaccination spanned spike, dominating at 160-218 and 743-854.

Assay used: immunoSEQ multiplex PCR; TCRdb lists only in-frame clones, some missing. Among 150,000 to 200,000 clones listed, under 95% were seen once. The sequence was collected from an adult who received the AZD1222 COVID-19 vaccine. The chain links TRBV30 to TRBJ1-6; a weak D match, TRBD1 (6 bases). Material: peripheral blood, obtained 28 days after the second AZD1222 dose. The CDR3 region has the DNA TGTGCCTGGAAAGGGGGCTATAATTCACCCCTCCACTTT. It is translated as CAWKGGYNSPLHF.